This T cell receptor (beta chain) derives from a study of cytomegalovirus exposure and HLA in healthy donors. This clone was observed once. No antigen is known for it. It was healthy bone marrow donors who served as donors. Germline loops: CDR1 SQVTM, CDR2 ANQGSEA. The CDR3 length is 13 residues. Trimming stripped 1 base from V and 5 bases from J, with 9 bases between. The PCR ran on 60 Vbeta and 13 Jbeta primers. Profiled with immunoSEQ multiplex PCR; TCRdb holds only in-frame clones, not every one. The data contain around 80,000 clones, over 60% of them singletons. General study results and limits: It was confirmed in vitro that a few of the CMV-associated chains were specific for CMV antigens. Later on, a genetic analysis was performed. It linked a missense variant in DCLRE1C with V- and J-gene trimming of TCR beta. One cluster of highly shared sequence variants probably arose as a sequencing artifact.

Sequencing was done on a sample of PBMCs. The chain recombines TRBV29-1 with TRBJ2-1; D might be TRBD2 (6 bases). The sequence was collected from a male donor in good health and CMV-seropositive. In DNA, the CDR3 is TGCAGCGTTGAAGGTTGGGGGGACAATGAGCAGTTCTTC. Its protein product is CSVEGWGDNEQFF.